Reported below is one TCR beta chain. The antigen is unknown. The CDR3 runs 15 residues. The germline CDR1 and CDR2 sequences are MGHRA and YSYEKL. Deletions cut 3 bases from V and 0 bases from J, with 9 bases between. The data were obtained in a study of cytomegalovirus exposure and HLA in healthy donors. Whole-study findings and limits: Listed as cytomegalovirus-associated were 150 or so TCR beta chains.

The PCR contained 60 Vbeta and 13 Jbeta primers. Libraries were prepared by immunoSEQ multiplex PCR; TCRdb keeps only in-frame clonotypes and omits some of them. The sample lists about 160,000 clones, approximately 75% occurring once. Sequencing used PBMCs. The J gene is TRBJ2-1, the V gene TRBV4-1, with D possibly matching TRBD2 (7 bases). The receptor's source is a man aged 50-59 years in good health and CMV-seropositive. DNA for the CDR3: TGCGCCAGCAGCCATCGGGGGGCCTCCTACAATGAGCAGTTCTTC. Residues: CASSHRGASYNEQFF.